What follows are 30 T cell receptor beta chains derived from one specimen sequenced in a study of cytomegalovirus exposure and HLA in healthy donors. The PCR ran on 60 Vbeta and 13 Jbeta primers. Method: immunoSEQ multiplex PCR; TCRdb's copy keeps in-frame clones and lacks some. The repertoire includes 110,000 or so clones, roughly 82% of them detected once, and about 5.8% sits in the top ten. Source material: PBMCs. These receptors came from a man between 18 and 29 years old in good health and CMV-seropositive.

The DNA of the CDR3 is TGTGCCTGGAGTACACAGGGGATCGGCAATCAGCCCCAGCATTTT. Amino acid sequence: CAWSTQGIGNQPQHF. J is TRBJ1-5 and V is TRBV30, with 7 bases aligning to TRBD1. The length of the CDR3 is 15 residues. Unmatched junction bases numbered 6, after V lost 2 bases and J lost 2 bases. Germline CDR1 reads GTSNPN; CDR2 reads SVGIG (reference sequence).

V gene TRBV7-8 combines with J gene TRBJ1-2; TRBD1 matches 10 bases. V shed 5 bases and J 8 bases; nucleotides not matched to a gene: 8. The CDR3 length is 14 residues. Germline assignment: CDR1 SGHVS and CDR2 FQNEAQ. For the CDR3, the DNA is TGTGCCAGCAGCATCTGGGACAGGGGCCCGGGCTACACCTTC. Translated, it gives CASSIWDRGPGYTF.

J is TRBJ1-1 and V is TRBV7-2; tentative D call: TRBD1 (6 bases). V lost 5 bases and J lost 5, with 18 bases in between. Germline-derived CDR1 and CDR2 are SGHTA and FQGNSA. This CDR3 spans 15 amino acids. The chain's CDR3 is CASSLNRDRGTEAFF. CDR3 nucleotide sequence: TGTGCCAGCAGCCTCAACAGGGACCGGGGAACTGAAGCTTTCTTT.

This clone appeared a single time. The rearrangement uses TRBV29-1 and TRBJ2-7; a weak D match, TRBD2 (7 bases). The CDR3 extends over 16 amino acids. The V and J ends lost 0 bases and 3 bases respectively, with 18 bases between them. Per the germline V gene, CDR1 is SQVTM and CDR2 is ANQGSEA. This chain's CDR3 is CSVEDFSGGTNYEQYF. CDR3 sequence (DNA): TGCAGCGTTGAAGATTTTTCGGGGGGCACCAACTACGAGCAGTACTTC.

V and J are TRBV28 and TRBJ1-4; tentative D call: TRBD1 (5 bases). Germline CDR1 MDHEN, CDR2 SYDVKM. Trimming cost V 5 bases and J 7 bases, with 17 bases left between them. This CDR3 is 15 amino acids long. The CDR3 DNA is TGTGCCAGCAGTCCCCATCCTCCCGGGGGTGAAAAACTGTTTTTT. Its translation is CASSPHPPGGEKLFF.

Here the CDR3 DNA reads TGTGCCAGCAGAGCGCGGGGGGGGGTAGACGAGCAGTACTTC. Protein: CASRARGGVDEQYF. The chain carries TRBV28 and TRBJ2-7; the match to TRBD2 covers 9 bases. Germline CDR1 reads MDHEN; CDR2 reads SYDVKM. V lost 6 bases to trimming and J lost 5 bases; unmatched junction nucleotides: 8. CDR3 length equals 14 residues.

The chain carries TRBV27 and TRBJ1-1, with TRBD1 identical over 7 bases. The CDR3 has 16 residues. The J segment lost 1 base and the V segment lost 3 bases, leaving 8 bases of the junction unmatched. Germline V gene data show CDR1 as MNHEY and CDR2 as SMNVEV (reference sequence). This chain's CDR3 is CASSFLQGLGNTEAFF. CDR3 DNA sequence: TGTGCCAGCAGTTTCCTACAGGGGTTAGGGAACACTGAAGCTTTCTTT.

In this sample, this clone turned up once. The chain couples TRBV7-2 to TRBJ2-7; D unclear. The CDR3 consists of 12 residues. The V and J ends lost 1 base and 5 bases respectively, with 6 bases between them. Germline loops: CDR1 SGHTA, CDR2 FQGNSA. The DNA of the CDR3 is TGTGCCAGCAGCTTAGACCTAGACGAGCAGTACTTC. Its translation: CASSLDLDEQYF.

J is TRBJ1-4 and V is TRBV7-9; TRBD1 agrees at 9 bases. The V segment lost 7 bases and the J segment 8 bases; nucleotides outside the gene matches: 11. CDR3 size: 15 residues. Germline V CDR1 and CDR2: SEHNR, FQNEAQ (reference sequence). The CDR3 region is CASTHPGQGGEKLFF. The CDR3 bases are TGTGCCAGCACCCACCCGGGACAGGGAGGCGAAAAACTGTTTTTT.

This clone is a singleton in its sample. V and J are TRBV19 and TRBJ2-1; 13 bases fit TRBD2. V lost 4 bases, J lost 10 bases, and 7 bases stayed unmatched. The CDR3 sequence is 15 residues long. Germline V gene data show CDR1 as LNHDA and CDR2 as SQIVND (reference sequence). Here the CDR3 DNA reads TGTGCCAGTAGTACCCGGACTAGCGGGAGAGACGAGCAGTTCTTC. Translated: CASSTRTSGRDEQFF.

V is TRBV9 and J is TRBJ2-2; 7 bases align to TRBD1. The CDR3 is 17 residues long. CDR1 and CDR2 from the germline V gene are SGDLS and YYNGEE. Unmatched junction bases numbered 5, after V lost 0 bases and J lost 0 bases. The DNA for the CDR3 is TGTGCCAGCAGCGTAGTAAGGACAGGCGCGAACACCGGGGAGCTGTTTTTT. It encodes CASSVVRTGANTGELFF. The full variable domain, in which reference TRBV9 and TRBJ2-2 provide the parts outside the CDR3, is DSGVTQTPKHLITATGQRVTLRCSPRSGDLSVYWYQQSLDQGLQFLIQYYNGEERAKGNILERFSAQQFPDLHSELNLSSLELGDSALYFCASSVVRTGANTGELFFGEGSRLTVL.

V usage is TRBV5-1 and J usage is TRBJ1-1, with 7 bases lining up with TRBD1. This CDR3 is 13 amino acids long. Germline CDR1 is SGHRS and CDR2 is YFSETQ. Trimming cost V 5 bases and J 1 base; bases outside gene matches: 2. The CDR3 here is CASRQGTNTEAFF. The CDR3 DNA reads TGCGCCAGCAGACAGGGGACGAACACTGAAGCTTTCTTT.

The rearrangement joins TRBV14 to TRBJ2-5; D call uncertain. There are 13 residues in the CDR3. Trimming removed 4 bases at V and 5 bases at J, with 11 bases between. In germline, CDR1 is SGHDN, CDR2 FVKESK. The CDR3 DNA is TGTGCCAGCAGCCTTTCACGGTGGGAGACCCAGTACTTC. Its protein is CASSLSRWETQYF.

The rearrangement links TRBV6-6 to TRBJ1-1, with D tentatively TRBD1 (6 bases). The germline V gene has CDR1 MNHNY and CDR2 SVGAGI (reference sequence). Deletions cut 2 bases from V and 8 bases from J, with 21 bases between. The CDR3 is made up of 16 amino acids. The CDR3 DNA follows: TGTGCCAGCAGTTACAGTCGGGGGGCAGGTAGGAAAGAAGCTTTCTTT. As protein: CASSYSRGAGRKEAFF.

The chain carries TRBV5-1 and TRBJ1-6, with 7 bases aligning to TRBD1. V shed 4 bases and J 8 bases; nucleotides not matched to a gene: 9. Per germline, CDR1 SGHRS and CDR2 YFSETQ. The CDR3 is made up of 15 amino acids. CDR3 in DNA: TGCGCCAGCAGCGAACGGACAGGCGGCGATTCACCCCTCCACTTT. It is translated as CASSERTGGDSPLHF.

The rearrangement uses TRBV18 and TRBJ2-4, with 7 bases that match TRBD2. CDR1 and CDR2 from the germline V gene are KGHSH and LQKENI. This CDR3 comprises 15 residues. J was trimmed by 8 bases and V by 6 bases; bases with no gene match: 13. Here the CDR3 DNA reads TGTGCCAGCTCCGCAATCGCTCTGGGAGGGGACATTCAGTACTTC. It is translated as CASSAIALGGDIQYF.

This chain joins TRBV7-2 and TRBJ1-2; D is unclear. V was cut by 3 bases and J by 5 bases, with 13 bases left in between. This CDR3 comprises 14 residues. Germline values: CDR1 SGHTA, CDR2 FQGNSA. This CDR3 is CASSLIRHDYGYTF. CDR3 sequence (DNA): TGTGCCAGCAGCTTGATTCGACACGATTATGGCTACACCTTC.

The chain is built from TRBV16 and TRBJ2-4; TRBD2 is a possible D gene (6 bases). The germline V and J ends were trimmed by 4 bases and 7 bases, with 11 bases remaining between them. Looked up from germline, CDR1 is KGHSY and CDR2 is FQNENV. The CDR3 loop spans 13 amino acids. CDR3 protein: CASSPSRGNIQYF. The CDR3 region has the DNA TGTGCCAGCAGCCCATCACGGGGGAACATTCAGTACTTC. Full variable domain (missing parts from reference TRBV16 and TRBJ2-4): GEEVAQTPKHLVRGEGQKAKLYCAPIKGHSYVFWYQQVLKNEFKFLISFQNENVFDETGMPKERFSAKCLPNSPCSLEIQATKLEDSAVYFCASSPSRGNIQYFGAGTRLSVL.

V is TRBV7-9 and J is TRBJ2-5; D gene uncertain. The CDR3 length is 13 residues. CDR1 and CDR2 from the germline V gene are SEHNR and FQNEAQ (reference sequence). V was pared by 5 bases and J by 3 bases, with 10 bases between. CDR3 loop: CASSIPREETQYF. The CDR3 coding sequence is TGTGCCAGCAGCATCCCACGAGAAGAGACCCAGTACTTC.

The chain couples TRBV28 to TRBJ1-2; tentative D call: TRBD1 (5 bases). Germline V lookup: CDR1 MDHEN, CDR2 SYDVKM. V lost 2 bases and J 7 bases, leaving 17 bases between the germline ends. The length of the CDR3 is 15 residues. Here the CDR3 DNA reads TGTGCCAGCAGTTTAGGGCGGGGCCGAGAGAGTGGCTACACCTTC. Encoded protein: CASSLGRGRESGYTF.

V gene TRBV29-1 combines with J gene TRBJ1-2; weak D call: TRBD1 (5 bases). Germline CDR1 and CDR2: SQVTM and ANQGSEA. Trimming shortened V by 4 bases and J by 8 bases, and 11 bases separated the two germline ends. CDR3 size: 11 residues. DNA for the CDR3: TGCAGCGTTGGAGGCGGGGGAGGCTACACCTTC. Its translation is CSVGGGGGYTF.

The chain combines TRBV7-9 with TRBJ2-5; D possibly corresponds to TRBD2 (6 bases). The CDR3 runs 13 residues. The ends were cut back, 6 bases at V and 11 bases at J, with 19 bases in the middle. CDR1 is SEHNR, CDR2 FQNEAQ, per germline (reference sequence). CDR3 loop: CASSSGLQIRQYF. The DNA for the CDR3 is TGTGCCAGCAGTTCGGGACTTCAAATCCGGCAGTACTTC.

The gene calls are TRBV29-1 and TRBJ2-1, with D tentatively TRBD1 (5 bases). The CDR3 covers 12 residues. Looked up from germline, CDR1 is SQVTM and CDR2 is ANQGSEA. V was trimmed by 7 bases and J by 4 bases, leaving 11 bases between them. CDR3 sequence (DNA): TGCAGCGAACTTGACAGATACAATGAGCAGTTCTTC. This codes for CSELDRYNEQFF.

This clone has a single count. V is TRBV5-8 and J is TRBJ2-5; the D gene is possibly TRBD2 (5 bases). Germline loops: CDR1 SGHTS, CDR2 YDEGEE. V gave up 6 bases and J gave up 0 bases, with 15 bases separating them. The CDR3 extends over 15 amino acids. CDR3 DNA sequence: TGTGCCAGCACCCTCGGCGGCGGGTACCAAGAGACCCAGTACTTC. Protein product: CASTLGGGYQETQYF.

In this sample, this clone turned up once. V gene TRBV10-2 combines with J gene TRBJ2-5; 7 nucleotides align to TRBD1. The J call may be wrong; the DNA end is better matched by TRBJ2-7. This CDR3 region has 12 residues. Germline V gene data show CDR1 as WSHSY and CDR2 as SAAADI. The CDR3 DNA follows: TGCGCCAGCTCCGGGACAGCCTACGAGCAGTACTTC. Its protein is CASSGTAYEQYF.

The chain couples TRBV30 to TRBJ1-3; D gene uncertain. V lost 3 bases, J lost 1 base, and 10 bases lay in between. Germline values: CDR1 GTSNPN, CDR2 SVGIG (reference sequence). The CDR3 spans 14 residues. CDR3 region: CAWRMAWSGNTIYF. The CDR3 DNA reads TGTGCCTGGAGGATGGCATGGTCTGGAAACACCATATATTTT.

The chain couples TRBV28 to TRBJ1-6, with D perhaps matching TRBD1 (6 bases). Per the germline V gene, CDR1 is MDHEN and CDR2 is SYDVKM. The V and J ends lost 8 bases and 5 bases respectively, with 22 bases between them. The CDR3 sequence is 17 residues long. CDR3 in amino acids: CASRVGGRGMNNSPLHF. CDR3 coding DNA: TGTGCCAGCCGTGTCGGGGGGCGCGGGATGAATAATTCACCCCTCCACTTT.

CDR3 sequence: CASSYSLQVHGYTF. The CDR3 nucleotides read TGTGCCAGCAGTTACTCGTTACAGGTCCATGGCTACACCTTC. The chain uses TRBV6-6 and TRBJ1-2, with D maybe TRBD1 (5 bases). CDR1 and CDR2 from the germline V gene are MNHNY and SVGAGI (reference sequence). V was shortened by 0 bases and J by 6 bases, with 11 bases between the two germline ends. The CDR3 runs to 14 residues.

The genes are TRBV25-1 and TRBJ1-2; D may be TRBD1 (6 bases). CDR3 length equals 12 residues. Looked up from germline, CDR1 is MGHDK and CDR2 is SYGVNS. Deletions cut 6 bases from V and 7 bases from J, with 12 bases between. The CDR3 loop is CASRMDRGGYTF. In DNA form, the CDR3 reads TGTGCCAGCAGGATGGACAGAGGTGGCTACACCTTC.

This clone was detected only a few times. V and J are TRBV7-9 and TRBJ1-5; 7 positions match TRBD1. The germline gives CDR1 SEHNR, CDR2 FQNEAQ (reference sequence). After removal of 5 bases from V and 3 bases from J, the junction contained 7 bases not matched to a gene. The CDR3 loop spans 15 amino acids. The CDR3: CASSPWDSFNQPQHF. DNA of the CDR3: TGTGCCAGCAGCCCCTGGGACAGCTTCAATCAGCCCCAGCATTTT. The whole variable domain, remainder taken from reference TRBV7-9 and TRBJ1-5, is DTGVSQNPRHKITKRGQNVTFRCDPISEHNRLYWYRQTLGQGPEFLTYFQNEAQLEKSRLLSDRFSAERPKGSFSTLEIQRTEQGDSAMYLCASSPWDSFNQPQHFGDGTRLSIL.